The 20 T cell receptor beta chains presented below share a single source sample, sequenced in a study of Tregs in tolerant kidney transplant recipients (dated by TCRdb to the late 2010s). Library construction relied on the immunoSEQ multiplex PCR assay. Held by TCRdb, this immuneACCESS table contains in-frame sequences only and omits some clones. Under half of the omission traces to an unresolved V gene where checked; the cause of the rest is unknown. Recorded for this sample are more than 90,000 clones; roughly 93% of them occurred a single time. Roughly 0.61% of the sample belongs to the ten largest clones. The material sequenced was CD4+ T cells from blood. The origin of the receptors is a human donor in good health.

This chain joins TRBV7-9 and TRBJ2-7; 8 nucleotides match TRBD2. CDR1 and CDR2 (germline): SEHNR, FQNEAQ (reference sequence). The CDR3 contains 15 residues. The ends lost 8 bases at V and 0 bases at J; junction bases unmatched: 9. The CDR3 coding sequence is TGTGCCAGCTCGAGGGGGACTAGGAGCTCCTACGAGCAGTACTTC. Protein: CASSRGTRSSYEQYF.

This chain joins TRBV5-6 and TRBJ1-1; 11 nucleotides match TRBD1. Trimming removed 3 bases from V and 5 bases from J; junction bases left unmatched: 9. CDR3 length equals 16 residues. Germline CDR1 is SGHDT and CDR2 is YYEEEE. This CDR3 is CASSSSGTGGRTEAFF. Here the CDR3 DNA reads TGTGCCAGCAGCTCGTCCGGGACAGGGGGACGGACTGAAGCTTTCTTT.

V and J are TRBV12-5 and TRBJ2-5; 8 nucleotides line up with TRBD1. Germline values: CDR1 LGHNT, CDR2 FRNRAP. The V segment lost 1 base and the J segment 4 bases; nucleotides outside the gene matches: 8. The CDR3 contains 16 residues. The CDR3 coding sequence is TGTGCTAGTGGTTTGGGACGGACAGGGCACGCAGAGACCCAGTACTTC. Protein product: CASGLGRTGHAETQYF.

This sequence joins TRBV30 and TRBJ2-1; 13 bases fit TRBD2. CDR3 length: 15 amino acids. CDR1 GTSNPN and CDR2 SVGIG come from the germline V gene (reference sequence). J gave up 10 bases and V 0 bases, and 6 bases lay outside the gene matches. The CDR3 reads CAWSVLTSGGAEQFF. CDR3 sequence (DNA): TGTGCCTGGAGTGTACTAACTAGCGGGGGGGCCGAGCAGTTCTTC.

This chain joins TRBV6-5 and TRBJ1-1; the D is unclear. The V gene lost 6 bases and the J gene lost 7 bases, with 12 bases spanning the gap. The CDR3 is 12 amino acids. In germline, CDR1 is MNHEY, CDR2 SVGAGI. The CDR3 sequence is CASRSSSVEAFF. CDR3 coding DNA: TGTGCCAGCAGGTCGTCTTCCGTTGAAGCTTTCTTT.

The genes are TRBV7-9 and TRBJ2-2; 7 bases are a match to TRBD1. Germline CDR1 is SEHNR and CDR2 is FQNEAQ (reference sequence). The CDR3 is made up of 15 amino acids. Trimming at V came to 5 bases and at J to 4 bases, leaving 7 bases not matched to a gene. CDR3: CASSIMGTVTGELFF. CDR3 DNA: TGTGCCAGCAGCATAATGGGGACAGTCACCGGGGAGCTGTTTTTT.

CDR3 region: CASSRGGSGANVLTF. The CDR3 region has the DNA TGTGCCAGCAGCCGCGGGGGTTCTGGGGCCAACGTCCTGACTTTC. V usage is TRBV27 and J usage is TRBJ2-6; 7 bases are shared with TRBD2. The germline gives CDR1 MNHEY, CDR2 SMNVEV (reference sequence). This CDR3 has 15 residues. J lost 1 base, V lost 6 bases, and 3 bases had no gene match.

This chain connects TRBV11-2 to TRBJ2-5; 9 bases map to TRBD1. The J segment lost 4 bases and the V segment lost 5 bases, leaving 8 bases of the junction unmatched. CDR3 length equals 15 residues. CDR1 is SGHAT and CDR2 is FQNNGV in the germline V gene. CDR3: CASSLYTGGRETQYF. In DNA, the CDR3 is TGTGCCAGCAGCCTTTACACAGGGGGCCGAGAGACCCAGTACTTC.

The chain links TRBV9 to TRBJ2-7; D possibly corresponds to TRBD1 (6 bases). The CDR3 is 15 amino acids. Between the trimmed V and J ends, which lost 3 bases and 3 bases, there was a span of 16 bases. Germline V gene sequence: CDR1 SGDLS, CDR2 YYNGEE. The chain's CDR3 is CASSDYRVPHYEQYF. CDR3 coding DNA: TGTGCCAGCAGCGACTACAGGGTTCCCCACTACGAGCAGTACTTC.

V usage is TRBV7-9 and J usage is TRBJ2-7; 7 positions match TRBD2. This CDR3 is 14 amino acids long. Germline V gene sequence: CDR1 SEHNR, CDR2 FQNEAQ (reference sequence). Trimming cost V 5 bases and J 8 bases; bases outside gene matches: 12. CDR3 DNA: TGTGCCAGCAGCCACCCGGGGGGTTCCCTCAAGCAGTACTTC. Amino acid sequence: CASSHPGGSLKQYF.

The V and J genes are TRBV5-4 and TRBJ1-1, with D perhaps matching TRBD1 (6 bases). Trimming left V 0 bases short and J 4 bases short, with 10 bases between. Germline V gives CDR1 SGHNT, CDR2 YYREEE (reference sequence). The CDR3 is made up of 14 amino acids. The CDR3: CASSLEQGPTEAFF. CDR3 in DNA: TGTGCCAGCAGCTTGGAACAGGGACCCACTGAAGCTTTCTTT. Using reference TRBV5-4 and TRBJ1-1 for the parts outside the CDR3, the full variable domain is ETGVTQSPTHLIKTRGQQVTLRCSSQSGHNTVSWYQQALGQGPQFIFQYYREEENGRGNFPPRFSGLQFPNYSSELNVNALELDDSALYLCASSLEQGPTEAFFGQGTRLTVV.

This clone was counted once. The chain couples TRBV18 to TRBJ1-1, with a weak D call TRBD1 (6 bases). The CDR3 loop spans 14 amino acids. Germline lookup yields CDR1 KGHSH and CDR2 LQKENI. V was pared by 4 bases and J by 5 bases, with 14 bases between. The CDR3 DNA follows: TGTGCCAGCTCACGAGGCGCGGGGGCGACTGAAGCTTTCTTT. Its protein is CASSRGAGATEAFF.

The chain recombines TRBV6-1 with TRBJ1-2; D possibly corresponds to TRBD1 (6 bases). The CDR3 spans 13 residues. CDR1 is MNHNS, CDR2 SASEGT, per germline. V was trimmed by 8 bases and J by 4 bases, leaving 14 bases between them. The CDR3 reads CASRWGRGYGYTF. CDR3 nucleotide sequence: TGTGCCAGCCGTTGGGGCAGGGGCTATGGCTACACCTTC.

The chain recombines TRBV27 with TRBJ2-1; D gene unclear. CDR3 length equals 16 residues. Per germline, CDR1 MNHEY and CDR2 SMNVEV (reference sequence). The V end was cut by 5 bases, the J end by 7 bases, with 21 bases between. CDR3 nucleotide sequence: TGTGCCAGCAGTCGCACTTTCCAACTTAGTTCGAATGAGCAGTTCTTC. Encoded protein: CASSRTFQLSSNEQFF.

J is TRBJ1-4 and V is TRBV4-1, with TRBD1 as a possible D gene (6 bases). Trimming shortened V by 4 bases and J by 5 bases, and 14 bases separated the two germline ends. This CDR3 comprises 15 residues. The germline V gene has CDR1 MGHRA and CDR2 YSYEKL. CDR3 protein: CASSRPGVRNEKLFF. As DNA, the CDR3 is TGCGCCAGCAGCCGACCAGGGGTTAGAAATGAAAAACTGTTTTTT.

This clone showed up just once. V is TRBV7-8 and J is TRBJ2-3, with 11 positions matching TRBD2. In germline, CDR1 is SGHVS, CDR2 FQNEAQ. The CDR3 extends over 15 amino acids. With 4 bases clipped from V and 2 bases from J, the junction kept 2 bases outside the gene matches. The CDR3 DNA reads as TGTGCCAGCAGCTCGGGACTAGCGGCCACAGATACGCAGTATTTT. Its translation is CASSSGLAATDTQYF.

The CDR3 bases are TGTGCCAGTAGTATAGTACTAGCGGGAGGCACCGGGGAGCTGTTTTTT. Protein: CASSIVLAGGTGELFF. The chain joins TRBV19 to TRBJ2-2; TRBD2 matches at 12 bases. This CDR3 contains 16 residues. From germline, CDR1 is LNHDA and CDR2 SQIVND (reference sequence). Trimming at V came to 1 base and at J to 4 bases, leaving 1 base not matched to a gene.

The rearrangement links TRBV27 to TRBJ1-3; 7 bases are a match to TRBD1. Trimming at V came to 5 bases and at J to 5 bases, leaving 9 bases not matched to a gene. This CDR3 region has 15 residues. Germline CDR1 is MNHEY and CDR2 is SMNVEV (reference sequence). The CDR3 nucleotides read TGTGCCAGCAGTGTACCGACAGGGATTAGAAACACCATATATTTT. Protein product: CASSVPTGIRNTIYF.

The rearrangement uses TRBV6-1 and TRBJ1-1; D unclear. The CDR3 has 13 amino acids. The germline gives CDR1 MNHNS, CDR2 SASEGT. Trimming stripped 5 bases from V and 11 bases from J, with 18 bases between. Here the CDR3 reads CASSPRLGRMAFF. CDR3 bases: TGTGCCAGCAGTCCACGCCTTGGGAGGATGGCTTTCTTT.

The chain combines TRBV7-8 with TRBJ2-7; either TRBD1 or TRBD2 may fit D (6 bases each). This CDR3 spans 18 amino acids. Trimming left V 4 bases short and J 1 base short, with 23 bases between. Germline loops: CDR1 SGHVS, CDR2 FQNEAQ. The CDR3 sequence is CASSSAGEARLGSYEQYF. In DNA form, the CDR3 reads TGTGCCAGCAGCTCAGCAGGGGAGGCCCGCCTGGGGTCCTACGAGCAGTACTTC.